One sample yielded the 13 T cell receptor beta chains listed below, sequenced in a study of early T cells in non-severe SARS-CoV-2 infection. Using its own MiXCR run on the 5' RACE reads, TCRdb lists one record per CDR3 protein. The sample lists around 62,000 distinct CDR3 sequences; around 4.6% were seen once. Input material: whole blood. Receptors originate from an adult who was a healthcare worker with PCR-confirmed SARS-CoV-2 infection or an uninfected control (not recorded which).

The chain combines TRBV19 with TRBJ1-4; no reliable D call. CDR1 is LNHDA and CDR2 is SQIVND in the germline V gene (reference sequence). This CDR3 has 15 amino acids. The V end lost 3 bases, the J end lost 0 bases, and 8 bases lay between the germline ends. The DNA of the CDR3 is TGTGCCAGTAGTATTGGGCTTGCAACTAATGAAAAACTGTTTTTT. This codes for CASSIGLATNEKLFF.

Ten or more counts support this clonotype. The V call is TRBV7-8, the J call TRBJ2-2; the match to TRBD1 covers 8 bases. Germline CDR1 reads SGHVS; CDR2 reads FQNEAQ. The CDR3 sequence is 17 residues long. Losses at the gene ends were 6 bases for V and 1 base for J; bases not matched to a gene: 10. CDR3 amino acids: CASSPKLGTGNTGELFF. The CDR3 region has the DNA TGTGCCAGCAGTCCCAAACTGGGGACAGGGAACACCGGGGAGCTGTTTTTT.

A few counts support this clonotype. The rearrangement uses TRBV5-4 and TRBJ2-3, with 8 bases that match TRBD1. The CDR3 has 15 residues. Germline loops: CDR1 SGHNT, CDR2 YYREEE (reference sequence). With 0 bases clipped from V and 4 bases from J, the junction kept 4 bases outside the gene matches. The chain's CDR3 is CASSLESGGADTQYF. For the CDR3, the DNA is TGTGCCAGCAGCTTGGAGTCAGGGGGCGCAGATACGCAGTATTTT.

This clonotype appeared a single time. A much larger clonotype is one base distant, so this may be a read error. The chain has TRBV4-2 and TRBJ2-7; D not certain. Trimming removed 0 bases at V and 5 bases at J, with 5 bases between. Germline CDR1 and CDR2: LGHNA and YNFKEQ. The CDR3 runs 12 residues. CDR3 protein: CASSQDGNEQYF. In DNA, the CDR3 is TGTGCCAGCAGCCAAGATGGCAACGAGCAGTACTTC.

This clonotype was counted a few times. The rearrangement links TRBV18 to TRBJ1-3; D unresolved. Germline CDR1 KGHSH, CDR2 LQKENI. CDR3 length: 15 residues. The V end lost 2 bases, the J end lost 0 bases, and 8 bases lay between the germline ends. The CDR3, as DNA: TGTGCCAGCTCACCAGGCGAATTCTCTGGAAACACCATATATTTT. Its protein product is CASSPGEFSGNTIYF.

This clonotype was seen at least ten times. The rearrangement joins TRBV5-8 to TRBJ2-3; TRBD1 is a possible D gene (6 bases). The germline gives CDR1 SGHTS, CDR2 YDEGEE. Trimming cost V 1 base and J 0 bases, with 9 bases left between them. The CDR3 covers 15 residues. The CDR3 is CASSLWTASTDTQYF. In DNA form, the CDR3 reads TGTGCCAGCAGCTTGTGGACAGCTAGCACAGATACGCAGTATTTT.

This clonotype has only a few counts. The rearrangement joins TRBV20-1 to TRBJ2-5; TRBD1 matches 7 bases. Germline CDR1 and CDR2: DFQATT and SNEGSKA (reference sequence). This CDR3 has 14 amino acids. V lost 3 bases, J lost 5 bases, and 9 bases stayed unmatched. CDR3 residues: CSASFTGARETQYF. DNA for the CDR3: TGCAGTGCTAGCTTTACAGGGGCGCGGGAGACCCAGTACTTC.

This clonotype was recorded at least ten times. The chain has TRBV7-3 and TRBJ2-2; 7 bases map to TRBD1. The V segment lost 4 bases and the J segment 5 bases; nucleotides outside the gene matches: 1. Germline loops: CDR1 SGHTA, CDR2 FQGTGA. The CDR3 has 13 amino acids. CDR3 DNA sequence: TGTGCCAGCAGCTCACAGGGGACCGGGGAGCTGTTTTTT. Its protein product is CASSSQGTGELFF.

At least ten counts were recorded for this clonotype. The chain is built from TRBV13 and TRBJ2-1, with 7 bases fitting TRBD1. This CDR3 comprises 15 residues. Germline V CDR1 and CDR2: PRHDT, FYEKMQ (reference sequence). V lost 5 bases, J lost 4 bases, and 8 bases stayed unmatched. The DNA for the CDR3 is TGTGCCAGCAGCCAGGGACCGGGACAGTACAATGAGCAGTTCTTC. This sequence encodes CASSQGPGQYNEQFF.

In this sample, this clonotype turned up a few times. The CDR3 loop reads CASSFPGSLNTEAFF. In DNA, the CDR3 is TGTGCCAGCAGTTTCCCCGGAAGTTTGAACACTGAAGCTTTCTTT. The genes are TRBV12-3 or TRBV12-4 and TRBJ1-1; D not resolved. CDR3 length equals 15 residues. The V and J ends lost 3 bases and 0 bases respectively, with 11 bases between them.

This clonotype showed up just a few times. The chain couples TRBV6-5 to TRBJ2-3; D remains ambiguous. Looked up from germline, CDR1 is MNHEY and CDR2 is SVGAGI. The CDR3 spans 14 residues. With 3 bases removed from V and 4 bases from J, the gap between germline ends came to 11 bases. The CDR3 nucleotides are TGTGCCAGCAGTTATACAAGTGGGGCAGATACGCAGTATTTT. Translating it yields CASSYTSGADTQYF.

At least ten counts were recorded for this clonotype. The CDR3, as DNA: TGCGCCAGCAGCTTGGGATGGGGAGGCGGCTCACCCCTCCACTTT. This encodes CASSLGWGGGSPLHF. The J gene is TRBJ1-6, the V gene TRBV5-1, with no clear D. The CDR3 length is 15 residues. Germline V lookup: CDR1 SGHRS, CDR2 YFSETQ. Trimming left V 0 bases short and J 10 bases short, with 14 bases between.

This clonotype was observed many times. The chain links TRBV5-1 to TRBJ2-2, with 10 bases aligning to TRBD1. With 3 bases clipped from V and 4 bases from J, the junction kept 9 bases outside the gene matches. The V gene's germline CDR1 is SGHRS and CDR2 YFSETQ. The CDR3 covers 17 residues. CDR3 loop: CASSSPPGTGATGELFF. CDR3 nucleotides: TGCGCCAGCAGCTCGCCCCCCGGGACAGGGGCCACCGGGGAGCTGTTTTTT. The full variable domain, in which reference TRBV5-1 and TRBJ2-2 provide the parts outside the CDR3, is KAGVTQTPRYLIKTRGQQVTLSCSPISGHRSVSWYQQTPGQGLQFLFEYFSETQRNKGNFPGRFSGRQFSNSRSEMNVSTLELGDSALYLCASSSPPGTGATGELFFGEGSRLTVL.